This T cell receptor beta chain was obtained from a study of blood T cell repertoires in COVID-19. Turning to the study itself: T cells, B-cell-depleted T cells, or PBMCs supplied cDNA or gDNA.

The authors' processing: Estimates of nucleated cell counts were drawn from the amplification of reference gene primers. Sequencing used immunoSEQ multiplex PCR; TCRdb keeps in-frame clones, though not all of them. The DNA gave D and trimming, while V, J and clone size come from that table. This sample has 410,000 or so clones; roughly 90% occur once, and the top ten carry roughly 1.6%. This clone appeared a single time. Germline V gene lookup returns CDR1 KGHDR and CDR2 SFDVKD. Trimming stripped 6 bases from V and 1 base from J, with 8 bases between. The CDR3 consists of 13 residues. Seattle patient enrollment occurred during active infection, with longitudinal follow-up thereafter.

The sample consisted of peripheral blood. The genes are TRBV24-1 and TRBJ1-2; D is undetermined. This TCR was recovered from a woman aged 40 to 50 with COVID-19, enrolled during active disease. The CDR3 DNA reads as TGTGCCACCAGTTTAGCTAGTAACTATGGCTACACCTTC. Its translation is CATSLASNYGYTF.